This T cell receptor (beta chain) was found in a study of T cell responses to AZD1222 COVID-19 vaccine. Trimming removed 4 bases from V and 5 bases from J, with 8 bases in between. The CDR3 extends over 12 amino acids. Assay: immunoSEQ multiplex PCR; the TCRdb copy retains only in-frame clones and omits some. The data show about 150,000 clones, about 93% seen once. As to this clone: Its specificity is unknown.

Study-wide findings and caveats: No day 14 peak samples; only post-peak repertoires were characterized. Spike-specific TCR repertoires showed rising breadth and depth after two AZD1222 doses.

The chain joins TRBV12-3 or TRBV12-4 to TRBJ1-1; D unclear. Sequencing was performed on peripheral blood, taken 28 days after the second AZD1222 dose. The clonotype originates from an adult who received the AZD1222 COVID-19 vaccine. The DNA of the CDR3 is TGTGCCAGCAGTTCCCTGGGGACTGAAGCTTTCTTT. Translated: CASSSLGTEAFF.